This paragraph reports one T cell receptor beta chain. No antigen is known for it. Data came from immunoSEQ multiplex PCR; TCRdb stores just in-frame clones and leaves some out. This table holds tens of thousands of clones, about 81% found once. The data were taken from a study of OX40 agonist ivuxolimab in advanced cancers. Notes on the study in general: Certain nonresponding patients likewise had low normalized T-cell clonal expansion.

Germline CDR1 LNHDA, CDR2 SQIVND (reference sequence). Trimming pared 2 bases from V and 3 bases from J, leaving 10 bases between. The CDR3 is made up of 14 amino acids. This sequence joins TRBV19 and TRBJ1-2; D unclear. The sequenced sample was CD4+ or CD8+ T cells sorted from blood, obtained in a trial of the OX40 agonist ivuxolimab. This clonotype originated in an adult with an advanced solid tumor such as melanoma, head and neck, liver or kidney cancer. The CDR3 region has the DNA TGTGCCAGTAGTATAATGGACGGATACTATGGCTACACCTTC. It specifies CASSIMDGYYGYTF.